These 24 T cell receptor beta chains were all obtained from the same sample, sequenced in a study of blood T cell repertoires in COVID-19. The repertoire was sequenced with immunoSEQ multiplex PCR; TCRdb's copy has only in-frame clones and lacks some. Among 260,000 or so clones listed, 81% were seen once. Sequenced input: peripheral blood. These receptors all come from an elderly woman with COVID-19, enrolled during active disease.

The CDR3 DNA reads TGTGCCAGCAGCAAAAATGGGCGGGTTCTGGAGACCCAGTACTTC. Amino acid sequence: CASSKNGRVLETQYF. The chain is built from TRBV21-1 and TRBJ2-5; TRBD2, the table's D call, lacks a check against the DNA. TRBV21-1 is a pseudogene segment. CDR3 length equals 15 residues.

This sequence joins TRBV6-5 and TRBJ2-7; 10 bases map to TRBD1. The CDR3 runs to 15 residues. Germline V gene lookup returns CDR1 MNHEY and CDR2 SVGAGI. Unmatched junction bases numbered 9, after V lost 4 bases and J lost 6 bases. The CDR3 sequence is CASSLSGQGGSEQYF. DNA of the CDR3: TGTGCCAGCAGTTTAAGTGGACAGGGGGGGTCCGAGCAGTACTTC.

This sequence joins TRBV5-1 and TRBJ2-3, with TRBD2 as a possible D gene (6 bases). This CDR3 comprises 18 residues. The germline V and J ends were trimmed by 2 bases and 1 base, with 20 bases remaining between them. Germline V gene sequence: CDR1 SGHRS, CDR2 YFSETQ. CDR3 in amino acids: CASSLGGSTPGGTDTQYF. Written as DNA, the CDR3 is TGCGCCAGCAGCTTAGGCGGGTCCACCCCGGGGGGCACAGATACGCAGTATTTT.

The chain couples TRBV19 to TRBJ1-4, with TRBD1 as a possible D gene (5 bases). This CDR3 region has 17 residues. V was pared by 3 bases and J by 5 bases, with 19 bases between. CDR1 LNHDA and CDR2 SQIVND come from the germline V gene (reference sequence). CDR3 residues: CASSMDRWGSSNEKLFF. The DNA for the CDR3 is TGTGCCAGTAGTATGGATCGGTGGGGCTCATCCAATGAAAAACTGTTTTTT.

V usage is TRBV24-1 and J usage is TRBJ2-2; perhaps TRBD1 as D (5 bases). With 7 bases removed from V and 3 bases from J, the gap between germline ends came to 11 bases. The CDR3 covers 14 residues. CDR1 and CDR2 from the germline V gene are KGHDR and SFDVKD. The DNA for the CDR3 is TGTGCCACCAGGGACACTTTAGACACCGGGGAGCTGTTTTTT. This codes for CATRDTLDTGELFF.

The table lists this clone with a count of one. The same CDR3 is also encoded by other DNA sequences in this sample. J is TRBJ1-4 and V is TRBV9; TRBD1 might be the D (5 bases). V lost 5 bases and J lost 0, with 11 bases in between. Germline V gene lookup returns CDR1 SGDLS and CDR2 YYNGEE. The CDR3 consists of 15 residues. CDR3 bases: TGTGCCAGCAGTGTTAGGGGTGCAACTAATGAAAAACTGTTTTTT. As protein: CASSVRGATNEKLFF.

This sequence joins TRBV3-1 (or the pseudogene TRBV3-2) and TRBJ1-5, with D hard to call. Germline V gene data show CDR1 as LGHDT and CDR2 as YNNKEL (reference sequence). The V gene lost 4 bases and the J gene lost 2 bases, with 6 bases spanning the gap. CDR3 length equals 13 residues. The CDR3 protein is CASSPSGNQPQHF. CDR3 DNA: TGTGCCAGCAGCCCCAGCGGCAATCAGCCCCAGCATTTT.

V usage is TRBV3-1 (or the pseudogene TRBV3-2) and J usage is TRBJ1-3; D might be TRBD1 (5 bases). Germline V gene data show CDR1 as LGHDT and CDR2 as YNNKEL (reference sequence). V lost 0 bases, J lost 11 bases, and 11 bases lay in between. The CDR3 has 13 residues. The DNA of the CDR3 is TGTGCCAGCAGCCAAGATCTCGCGGGGCCCATATATTTT. This gives the protein CASSQDLAGPIYF.

The chain joins TRBV9 to TRBJ2-1, with 10 bases fitting TRBD2. J lost 5 bases, V lost 4 bases, and 3 bases had no gene match. This CDR3 comprises 14 residues. Germline V gives CDR1 SGDLS, CDR2 YYNGEE. The CDR3 DNA is TGTGCCAGCAGCCCAACTAGCGGGAACAATGAGCAGTTCTTC. Encoded protein: CASSPTSGNNEQFF.

The rearrangement uses TRBV7-9 and TRBJ2-7; 13 bases line up with TRBD2. Losses at the gene ends were 4 bases for V and 5 bases for J; bases not matched to a gene: 8. The V gene's germline CDR1 is SEHNR and CDR2 FQNEAQ (reference sequence). The CDR3 has 16 residues. Here the CDR3 DNA reads TGTGCCAGCAGCTCTGGACTAGCGGGGGCTCGGGACGAGCAGTACTTC. Translating gives CASSSGLAGARDEQYF.

The rearrangement links TRBV7-2 to TRBJ2-5; TRBD2 agrees at 8 bases. The CDR3 sequence is 15 residues long. Germline CDR1 is SGHTA and CDR2 is FQGNSA. The ends lost 3 bases at V and 5 bases at J; junction bases unmatched: 8. CDR3 sequence reads: CASSFPAGGGETQYF. The DNA for the CDR3 is TGTGCCAGCAGCTTTCCTGCGGGGGGCGGGGAGACCCAGTACTTC.

The rearrangement uses TRBV7-2 and TRBJ2-7; the match to TRBD2 covers 8 bases. Per the germline V gene, CDR1 is SGHTA and CDR2 is FQGNSA. V shed 5 bases and J 1 base; nucleotides not matched to a gene: 10. There are 16 residues in the CDR3. The CDR3 reads CASSPIGLAGSYEQYF. The DNA of the CDR3 is TGTGCCAGCAGCCCCATAGGACTAGCAGGTTCCTACGAGCAGTACTTC. Drawing the rest from reference TRBV7-2 and TRBJ2-7, the complete variable domain is GAGVSQSPSNKVTEKGKDVELRCDPISGHTALYWYRQSLGQGLEFLIYFQGNSAPDKSGLPSDRFSAERTGGSVSTLTIQRTQQEDSAVYLCASSPIGLAGSYEQYFGPGTRLTVT.

This chain joins TRBV5-1 and TRBJ2-3, with 9 positions matching TRBD2. CDR1 and CDR2 from the germline V gene are SGHRS and YFSETQ. This CDR3 comprises 16 residues. V lost 2 bases to trimming and J lost 6 bases; unmatched junction nucleotides: 10. CDR3 sequence reads: CASSLGGRAGTDTQYF. In DNA form, the CDR3 reads TGCGCCAGCAGCTTAGGCGGGAGGGCTGGGACGGATACGCAGTATTTT.

This clone has only one observation. The rearrangement links TRBV6-5 to TRBJ2-4, with 10 bases fitting TRBD1. This CDR3 has 15 amino acids. V gave up 5 bases and J gave up 8 bases; unmatched junction bases: 9. Germline CDR1 reads MNHEY; CDR2 reads SVGAGI. The CDR3 coding sequence is TGTGCCAGCAGTCGGGACAGGGGCCCCAATGACATTCAGTACTTC. Translation gives CASSRDRGPNDIQYF.

V gene TRBV7-8 combines with J gene TRBJ2-7, with 12 bases matching TRBD2. The V segment lost 1 base and the J segment 3 bases; nucleotides outside the gene matches: 1. Germline V gene sequence: CDR1 SGHVS, CDR2 FQNEAQ. The CDR3 runs to 15 residues. The chain's CDR3 is CASSLGTSGIYEQYF. The CDR3 region has the DNA TGTGCCAGCAGCTTAGGGACTAGCGGGATCTACGAGCAGTACTTC.

The chain recombines TRBV2 with TRBJ2-7, with D perhaps TRBD2 (5 bases). Looked up from germline, CDR1 is SNHLY and CDR2 is FYNNEI. Trimming left V 4 bases short and J 2 bases short, with 12 bases between. This CDR3 spans 14 amino acids. CDR3 bases: TGTGCCAGCAGTGGCGCGGGTATCGCCTACGAGCAGTACTTC. It is translated as CASSGAGIAYEQYF.

V gene TRBV7-8 combines with J gene TRBJ2-1; 14 bases line up with TRBD2. V was clipped by 5 bases and J by 0 bases; unmatched bases: 6. The CDR3 is 18 amino acids. Looked up from germline, CDR1 is SGHVS and CDR2 is FQNEAQ. The CDR3, as DNA: TGTGCCAGCAGCCGGACTAGCGGGGGGACTAGCTCCTACAATGAGCAGTTCTTC. Its protein product is CASSRTSGGTSSYNEQFF.

This chain links TRBV5-1 with TRBJ1-2, with D possibly matching TRBD1 (6 bases). The CDR3 is 14 amino acids. Looked up from germline, CDR1 is SGHRS and CDR2 is YFSETQ. Trimming stripped 4 bases from V and 1 base from J, with 11 bases between. CDR3 residues: CASSADSYNYGYTF. The CDR3, as DNA: TGCGCCAGCAGCGCGGACAGTTATAACTATGGCTACACCTTC.

This clone was seen a few times. The chain carries TRBV3-1 (or the pseudogene TRBV3-2) and TRBJ1-1; unclear D gene. Germline V gene sequence: CDR1 LGHDT, CDR2 YNNKEL (reference sequence). With 1 base removed from V and 6 bases from J, the gap between germline ends came to 6 bases. This CDR3 contains 12 residues. The CDR3 bases are TGTGCCAGCAGCCAAGGGAGGGCTGAAGCTTTCTTT. It encodes CASSQGRAEAFF.

This clone has just one count. CDR3: CSASGQGFNQPQHF. The DNA for the CDR3 is TGCAGTGCGAGTGGACAGGGATTCAATCAGCCCCAGCATTTT. The rearrangement joins TRBV20-1 to TRBJ1-5, with TRBD1 matching 8 bases. The trim removed 6 bases at V and 3 bases at J, leaving 7 bases unmatched. Germline lookup yields CDR1 DFQATT and CDR2 SNEGSKA (reference sequence). The CDR3 contains 14 residues.

A remark on this clone: The same CDR3 can be traced to other DNA sequences in this sample. The chain employs TRBV4-1 and TRBJ1-5; tentative D call: TRBD1 (6 bases). CDR1 is MGHRA and CDR2 is YSYEKL in the germline V gene. The CDR3 runs to 14 residues. Trimming took off 1 base at V and 2 bases at J, with 6 bases between the two ends. The CDR3 DNA sequence: TGCGCCAGCAGCCAAGGACAGGGCAATCAGCCCCAGCATTTT. This sequence encodes CASSQGQGNQPQHF.

This clone came up once. The chain has TRBV21-1 and TRBJ2-3; the table gives TRBD1 as D, unverified against the DNA. TRBV21-1 is a documented pseudogene. This CDR3 is built from 14 residues. Written as DNA, the CDR3 is TGTGCCAGCAGAACAGGGGGTTGGTCAGATACGCAGTATTTT. Amino acid sequence: CASRTGGWSDTQYF.

This clone was detected only once. This sequence joins TRBV7-3 and TRBJ2-3, with D possibly matching TRBD2 (5 bases). Trimming pared 4 bases from V and 3 bases from J, leaving 14 bases between. The CDR3 runs 15 residues. Germline loops: CDR1 SGHTA, CDR2 FQGTGA. The CDR3 nucleotides read TGTGCCAGCAGCTCCCGCTTAGCGAGTACAGATACGCAGTATTTT. Translated: CASSSRLASTDTQYF.

This chain links TRBV7-2 with TRBJ2-7, with 9 bases lining up with TRBD1. The ends lost 0 bases at V and 3 bases at J; junction bases unmatched: 3. CDR1 and CDR2 (germline): SGHTA, FQGNSA. The CDR3 consists of 15 residues. The CDR3 spells CASSLAGTGYYEQYF. The CDR3 nucleotides are TGTGCCAGCAGCTTAGCAGGGACAGGGTACTACGAGCAGTACTTC.